The sequence of this T cell receptor beta chain was determined in a study of T cell changes during pregnancy in multiple sclerosis (dated by TCRdb to about 2019). For the study in its entirety: In women with multiple sclerosis, the researchers looked at how the T cell repertoire shifted as pregnancy progressed.

Comments on this clone: The target of this receptor is not known. Base qualities are not at hand, and no much larger clone is one base apart.

The library was prepared using the immunoSEQ multiplex PCR assay. TCRdb's version of the immuneACCESS table is confined to in-frame rearrangements and falls short of the full clone set. An unresolved V gene accounts for under half of the shortfall where checked; the remainder is of unknown origin. This sample gives about 67,000 clones in total; over 80% of them show up just once. The ten largest clones add up to around 2.8% of the sample. There are 13 amino acids in the CDR3, from cysteine to phenylalanine inclusive. Kept here is only the CDR3 DNA, which spans 39 bases and is read in frame from base 1. CDR1 and CDR2, looked up from the germline V gene, are SGHTA and FQGTGA. V is clipped by 2 bases and J by 4 bases, and the sequence between their germline boundaries is 6 bases long.

The input for sequencing was peripheral blood, taken in the second trimester of pregnancy. The clonotype was recovered from a female donor in good health, enrolled as a control in a pregnancy study. This chain joins TRBV7-3 to TRBJ2-1, with an unclear D gene assignment. The CDR3 loop reads CASSLDGYNEQFF. In nucleotide form, the sequence is TGTGCCAGCAGCTTAGACGGGTACAATGAGCAGTTCTTC.